These 29 T cell receptor beta chains came from one sample sequenced in a study of PD-1 blockade in classical Hodgkin lymphoma. Repertoires were generated with immunoSEQ multiplex PCR, while TCRdb's copy carries only in-frame clones and drops some. The sample lists some 18,000 clones; less than 90% were seen once. Time point noted: cycle 4 day 1 (C4D1), after five to seven weeks of nivolumab. Autologous stem cell transplantation was followed by relapse in every patient, and brentuximab vedotin exposure varied. Negative selection with magnets was how CD8+ T cells were isolated from the thawed PBMCs. The input for sequencing was CD8+ T cells from blood, taken before the fourth cycle of nivolumab. These receptors all come from a human donor with classical Hodgkin lymphoma.

CDR3 nucleotide sequence: TGTGCCAGCCGGCAGAGGAAAGAGACCCAGTACTTC. Encoded protein: CASRQRKETQYF. This sequence joins TRBV28 and TRBJ2-5; D gene unclear. The V end was cut by 8 bases, the J end by 3 bases, with 10 bases between. CDR1 is MDHEN and CDR2 is SYDVKM in the germline V gene. There are 12 residues in the CDR3.

Only a few counts were recorded for this clone. CDR3 nucleotides: TGTGCCAGCAGCCCCCCTAGTTCAGCTAACTATGGCTACACCTTC. Its translation is CASSPPSSANYGYTF. The V gene is TRBV7-9, the J gene TRBJ1-2; D ambiguous. CDR1 is SEHNR and CDR2 is FQNEAQ in the germline V gene (reference sequence). The CDR3 totals 15 residues. Trimming took 5 bases from V and 0 from J, leaving 13 bases between them.

By frequency in the sample, this clone is medium-sized. The chain links TRBV4-2 to TRBJ2-7; 10 bases fit TRBD1. CDR1 is LGHNA and CDR2 is YNFKEQ in the germline V gene. This CDR3 has 16 residues. Unmatched junction bases numbered 11, after V lost 4 bases and J lost 5 bases. The CDR3 here is CASSLGTGTGAHEQYF. The CDR3 DNA reads as TGTGCCAGCAGCCTTGGGACCGGGACAGGGGCGCACGAGCAGTACTTC.

The J gene is TRBJ2-1, the V gene TRBV9, with 7 bases identical to TRBD2. The germline CDR1 and CDR2 sequences are SGDLS and YYNGEE. With V trimmed by 0 bases and J by 0 bases, 0 bases remained unmatched. The CDR3 totals 15 residues. The CDR3 DNA is TGTGCCAGCAGCGTAGCGGGGGGCTCCTACAATGAGCAGTTCTTC. Residues: CASSVAGGSYNEQFF.

The chain links TRBV14 to TRBJ2-7; 10 bases match TRBD2. Germline lookup yields CDR1 SGHDN and CDR2 FVKESK. The CDR3 contains 22 residues. After removal of 5 bases from V and 0 bases from J, the junction contained 25 bases not matched to a gene. As DNA, the CDR3 is TGTGCCAGCAGCGACAAAGGCTTCCTACTAGCGGGATGTCCTTCCTGCTCCTACGAGCAGTACTTC. It codes for CASSDKGFLLAGCPSCSYEQYF.

Comment on this clone: This sequence is one base from a far larger clone and is likely a read error. V is TRBV27 and J is TRBJ2-3; D is unresolved. The CDR3 loop spans 11 amino acids. Trimming removed 6 bases from V and 6 bases from J, with 7 bases in between. CDR1 and CDR2 from the germline V gene are MNHEY and SMNVEV (reference sequence). Written as DNA, the CDR3 is TGTGCCAGCAGCCAGTCCGATACGCAGTATTTT. Translating gives CASSQSDTQYF.

The V and J genes are TRBV19 and TRBJ2-7; D unresolved. Trimming removed 0 bases at V and 3 bases at J, with 3 bases between. CDR1 is LNHDA, CDR2 SQIVND, per germline (reference sequence). The CDR3 runs 12 residues. Written as DNA, the CDR3 is TGTGCCAGTAGTATAGACGGCTACGAGCAGTACTTC. The encoded protein is CASSIDGYEQYF.

This clone was observed a few times. The DNA is omitted, as the CDR3 cannot be located on it reliably, and the CDR3 follows TCRdb's listing. V usage is TRBV5-1 and J usage is TRBJ1-1. A total of 16 residues make up the CDR3, ends included. CDR1 is SGHRS and CDR2 is YFSETQ in the germline V gene. The CDR3: CASSFRGRGENTEAFF.

The sample holds one count of this clone. The genes are TRBV19 and TRBJ2-1; maybe TRBD2 (6 bases). Per the germline V gene, CDR1 is LNHDA and CDR2 is SQIVND (reference sequence). Deletions cut 0 bases from V and 5 bases from J, with 11 bases between. This CDR3 has 15 amino acids. CDR3 in DNA: TGTGCCAGTAGTATAGAGGGGGGTGCACACAATGAGCAGTTCTTC. Translated, it gives CASSIEGGAHNEQFF.

The count of this clone is one. This sequence joins TRBV4-2 and TRBJ2-2; TRBD1 is a possible D gene (6 bases). V was trimmed by 3 bases and J by 1 base, leaving 18 bases between them. Germline CDR1 and CDR2: LGHNA and YNFKEQ. This CDR3 has 18 residues. Here the CDR3 DNA reads TGTGCCAGCAGCCACACAACAGGGCAAAAACAGAACACCGGGGAGCTGTTTTTT. Translating gives CASSHTTGQKQNTGELFF.

V usage is TRBV27 and J usage is TRBJ2-7, with 7 nucleotides matching TRBD1. Germline values: CDR1 MNHEY, CDR2 SMNVEV (reference sequence). With V trimmed by 5 bases and J by 7 bases, 5 bases remained unmatched. The CDR3 totals 12 residues. The CDR3 loop reads CASSLPDREQYF. The CDR3 coding sequence is TGTGCCAGCAGTCTACCGGACAGGGAGCAGTACTTC.

The chain joins TRBV7-9 to TRBJ2-1; 10 bases map to TRBD2. Losses at the gene ends were 2 bases for V and 9 bases for J; bases not matched to a gene: 13. The CDR3 sequence is 17 residues long. CDR1 is SEHNR, CDR2 FQNEAQ, per germline (reference sequence). CDR3 in DNA: TGTGCCAGCAGCTTAACGGGAGCCGCTAGCGGGAGTGGTGAGCAGTTCTTC. As protein: CASSLTGAASGSGEQFF.

This chain links TRBV2 with TRBJ1-2, with a weak D call TRBD1 (5 bases). Germline V gene lookup returns CDR1 SNHLY and CDR2 FYNNEI. The CDR3 loop spans 15 amino acids. Trimming removed 5 bases at V and 8 bases at J, with 21 bases between. CDR3 in DNA: TGTGCCAGCAGTCCCCCGGCGGACACCGTCCCCGGCTACACCTTC. Protein product: CASSPPADTVPGYTF.

The chain recombines TRBV27 with TRBJ2-3, with 9 bases fitting TRBD2. The CDR3 loop spans 15 amino acids. Germline V gives CDR1 MNHEY, CDR2 SMNVEV (reference sequence). V gave up 1 base and J gave up 5 bases; unmatched junction bases: 4. DNA for the CDR3: TGTGCCAGCAGTTTATGGGGCGGGGGGGAAGATACGCAGTATTTT. Its protein is CASSLWGGGEDTQYF.

CDR3 in DNA: TGTGCCAGCTCTTCAGGGGATACGCAGTATTTT. Protein: CASSSGDTQYF. V gene TRBV27 combines with J gene TRBJ2-3; D may be TRBD1 (5 bases). V dropped 8 bases and J dropped 6 bases, with 9 bases sitting between them. Germline lookup yields CDR1 MNHEY and CDR2 SMNVEV (reference sequence). CDR3 size: 11 residues.

The CDR3 DNA sequence: TGCAGCGGGCGATTTTATGATCGGCTAGATACGCAGTATTTT. Residues: CSGRFYDRLDTQYF. This chain connects TRBV29-1 to TRBJ2-3; D remains unclear. Deletions cut 7 bases from V and 5 bases from J, with 19 bases between. Germline loops: CDR1 SQVTM, CDR2 ANQGSEA. The CDR3 sequence is 14 residues long.

The chain joins TRBV6-5 to TRBJ1-2; D is unresolved. This CDR3 comprises 13 residues. V was clipped by 8 bases and J by 0 bases, with 10 bases between them. Germline V gene lookup returns CDR1 MNHEY and CDR2 SVGAGI. CDR3 in amino acids: CASAVGANYGYTF. The CDR3 region has the DNA TGTGCCAGCGCAGTTGGAGCTAACTATGGCTACACCTTC.

The CDR3 sequence: CASSQPQGSYNEQFF. The CDR3 nucleotides are TGTGCCAGCAGCCAACCCCAGGGGTCCTACAATGAGCAGTTCTTC. The chain employs TRBV4-2 and TRBJ2-1; possibly TRBD1 for D (6 bases). Germline assignment: CDR1 LGHNA and CDR2 YNFKEQ. The germline V and J ends were trimmed by 2 bases and 1 base, with 9 bases remaining between them. The CDR3 is made up of 15 amino acids.

This clone was seen more than once but under ten times. V usage is TRBV5-1 and J usage is TRBJ2-7, with D perhaps TRBD2 (6 bases). Looked up from germline, CDR1 is SGHRS and CDR2 is YFSETQ. The CDR3 extends over 14 amino acids. The V and J ends lost 4 bases and 3 bases respectively, with 14 bases between them. In DNA form, the CDR3 reads TGCGCCAGCAGCCCCGAGCGGGCGATCTACGAGCAGTACTTC. Translating it yields CASSPERAIYEQYF.

This chain connects TRBV7-2 to TRBJ1-4, with a weak D call TRBD1 (6 bases). V lost 5 bases and J lost 11, with 18 bases in between. CDR1 is SGHTA, CDR2 FQGNSA, per germline. The CDR3 is made up of 14 amino acids. The CDR3 sequence is CASSLGNWGAKLFF. In nucleotides, the CDR3 is TGTGCCAGCAGCCTAGGAAACTGGGGGGCGAAACTGTTTTTT.

This chain connects TRBV27 to TRBJ2-7, with D tentatively TRBD2 (6 bases). The CDR3 is made up of 15 amino acids. V lost 2 bases and J lost 6, with 17 bases in between. CDR1 and CDR2 (germline): MNHEY, SMNVEV (reference sequence). The CDR3 loop reads CASSLTDGRRGEQYF. CDR3 DNA: TGTGCCAGCAGTTTAACTGACGGGAGACGGGGCGAGCAGTACTTC.

This chain connects TRBV15 to TRBJ1-1; D unresolved. V was clipped by 2 bases and J by 2 bases, with 3 bases between them. Germline lookup yields CDR1 LNHNV and CDR2 YYDKDF (reference sequence). This CDR3 is built from 12 residues. The DNA for the CDR3 is TGTGCCACCAGCAGAAGAAACACTGAAGCTTTCTTT. Amino acid sequence: CATSRRNTEAFF.

CDR3 in amino acids: CASSDGQYSNQPQHF. The DNA of the CDR3 is TGTGCCAGTAGTGACGGCCAGTATAGCAATCAGCCCCAGCATTTT. The V gene is TRBV19, the J gene TRBJ1-5; D remains unclear. The CDR3 covers 15 residues. Per germline, CDR1 LNHDA and CDR2 SQIVND (reference sequence). The ends were cut back, 5 bases at V and 0 bases at J, with 11 bases in the middle.

This rearrangement joins TRBV9 to TRBJ1-3; no firm D call. Trimming took 6 bases from V and 8 from J, leaving 21 bases between them. Germline-derived CDR1 and CDR2 are SGDLS and YYNGEE. This CDR3 region has 15 residues. CDR3 loop: CASTPGSWEMDTIYF. The CDR3 DNA reads TGTGCCAGCACCCCTGGGAGTTGGGAGATGGACACCATATATTTT. Supplemented by reference TRBV9 and TRBJ1-3, the full variable domain reads DSGVTQTPKHLITATGQRVTLRCSPRSGDLSVYWYQQSLDQGLQFLIQYYNGEERAKGNILERFSAQQFPDLHSELNLSSLELGDSALYFCASTPGSWEMDTIYFGEGSWLTVV.

The chain is built from TRBV5-1 and TRBJ2-7; TRBD2 matches at 7 bases. Germline CDR1 is SGHRS and CDR2 is YFSETQ. V lost 4 bases and J lost 3; bases outside the gene matches: 16. The CDR3 loop spans 17 amino acids. CDR3 nucleotide sequence: TGCGCCAGCAGCCCCCCCCGGAGCGGGGCAGGGTTCTACGAGCAGTACTTC. It translates to CASSPPRSGAGFYEQYF.

The CDR3 protein is CASSLGLAEYGYTF. The CDR3 nucleotides are TGTGCCAGCAGTTTAGGGTTGGCGGAATATGGCTACACCTTC. The chain employs TRBV28 and TRBJ1-2; D unresolved. Germline CDR1 MDHEN, CDR2 SYDVKM. The CDR3 has 14 amino acids. V lost 2 bases and J 5 bases, leaving 12 bases between the germline ends.

V gene TRBV28 combines with J gene TRBJ2-7; no firm D call. Germline CDR1 reads MDHEN; CDR2 reads SYDVKM. This CDR3 comprises 11 residues. Trimming took off 3 bases at V and 7 bases at J, with 7 bases between the two ends. The CDR3 here is CASSFTREQYF. CDR3 DNA: TGTGCCAGCAGTTTCACCCGGGAGCAGTACTTC.

The V gene is TRBV29-1, the J gene TRBJ1-2; the D gene is possibly TRBD1 (6 bases). Trimming took 4 bases from V and 1 from J, leaving 22 bases between them. Per the germline V gene, CDR1 is SQVTM and CDR2 is ANQGSEA. This CDR3 contains 17 residues. CDR3 amino acids: CSVVHPASTGINYGYTF. The CDR3 DNA sequence: TGCAGCGTTGTACACCCCGCCTCAACAGGGATTAACTATGGCTACACCTTC. Using reference TRBV29-1 and TRBJ1-2 for the parts outside the CDR3, the full variable domain is SAVISQKPSRDICQRGTSLTIQCQVDSQVTMMFWYRQQPGQSLTLIATANQGSEATYESGFVIDKFPISRPNLTFSTLTVSNMSPEDSSIYLCSVVHPASTGINYGYTFGSGTRLTVV.

This clone came up once. The chain couples TRBV9 to TRBJ2-7; 7 nucleotides align to TRBD2. The CDR3 loop spans 14 amino acids. V lost 3 bases to trimming and J lost 2 bases; unmatched junction nucleotides: 5. Germline CDR1 is SGDLS and CDR2 is YYNGEE. The CDR3 DNA sequence: TGTGCCAGCAGCGAACCGAGCGGGACCTACGAGCAGTACTTC. Its translation is CASSEPSGTYEQYF. The whole variable domain, filled in from reference TRBV9 and TRBJ2-7, reads DSGVTQTPKHLITATGQRVTLRCSPRSGDLSVYWYQQSLDQGLQFLIQYYNGEERAKGNILERFSAQQFPDLHSELNLSSLELGDSALYFCASSEPSGTYEQYFGPGTRLTVT.